The 32 T cell receptor beta chains reported below all come from one sample, sequenced in a study of regulatory T cells in long-lasting Graves disease. Indicated time point: newly diagnosed GD, antithyroid drugs for less than 3 months. PBMC RNA was the source of the TCR library. With iRepertoire HTBI primers and Arm-PCR of CDR3 regions, TCR beta libraries were built. TCRdb re-called the multiplex PCR reads through MiXCR, storing one row per CDR3 protein. The data hold under 800,000 distinct CDR3 sequences, with about 16% observed a single time. A further study also used this sample, focusing on T cells in Graves' hyperthyroidism and ophthalmopathy.

Sequenced here: peripheral blood mononuclear cells (PBMCs), sampled at new diagnosis, from a patient treated with antithyroid drugs. The source of these receptors is a woman in her 30s with Graves disease.

In its sample, this clonotype was seen a few times. A much larger clone sits a single nucleotide away, making a read error possible. The J gene is TRBJ2-7, the V gene TRBV9; 11 nucleotides align to TRBD1. This CDR3 comprises 14 residues. Germline V lookup: CDR1 SGDLS, CDR2 YYNGEE. The chain's CDR3 is CANSAGTGGGEQYF. The CDR3 bases are TGTGCCAACAGCGCCGGGACAGGGGGAGGCGAGCAGTACTTC. Looking up the rest from reference TRBV9 and TRBJ2-7 gives the full variable domain: DSGVTQTPKHLITATGQRVTLRCSPRSGDLSVYWYQQSLDQGLQFLIQYYNGEERAKGNILERFSAQQFPDLHSELNLSSLELGDSALYFCANSAGTGGGEQYFGPGTRLTVT.

This clonotype was detected ten times or more. V gene TRBV28 combines with J gene TRBJ1-6; TRBD1 matches 7 bases. Per germline, CDR1 MDHEN and CDR2 SYDVKM. V trimming: 5 bases; J trimming: 6 bases; junction bases outside the gene matches: 7. The CDR3 totals 15 residues. CDR3: CASSRGQDRNSPLHF. The CDR3 nucleotides are TGTGCCAGCAGTCGCGGACAGGATCGTAATTCACCCCTCCACTTT. Using reference TRBV28 and TRBJ1-6 for the parts outside the CDR3, the full variable domain is DVKVTQSSRYLVKRTGEKVFLECVQDMDHENMFWYRQDPGLGLRLIYFSYDVKMKEKGDIPEGYSVSREKKERFSLILESASTNQTSMYLCASSRGQDRNSPLHFGNGTRLTVT.

This clonotype was seen ten or more times. The chain carries TRBV7-2 and TRBJ2-7; D is perhaps TRBD1 or TRBD2 (5 bases each). CDR3 length equals 13 residues. The germline V and J ends were trimmed by 3 bases and 0 bases, with 6 bases remaining between them. Germline CDR1 SGHTA, CDR2 FQGNSA. Written as DNA, the CDR3 is TGTGCCAGCAGCTTCGGGGCCTCCTACGAGCAGTACTTC. This codes for CASSFGASYEQYF.

In this sample, this clonotype turned up a few times. The chain joins TRBV25-1 to TRBJ2-1; TRBD2 matches at 7 bases. This CDR3 region has 13 residues. Germline V gene data show CDR1 as MGHDK and CDR2 as SYGVNS. V shed 5 bases and J 7 bases; nucleotides not matched to a gene: 5. The CDR3 sequence is CASSWASGNEQFF. The CDR3 bases are TGTGCCAGCAGTTGGGCTAGCGGAAATGAGCAGTTCTTC.

The chain employs TRBV29-1 and TRBJ1-1, with a possible D match to TRBD1 (6 bases). Trimming stripped 5 bases from V and 5 bases from J, with 9 bases between. There are 11 residues in the CDR3. CDR1 SQVTM and CDR2 ANQGSEA come from the germline V gene. The CDR3 protein is CSVQQGTEAFF. The CDR3 nucleotides are TGCAGCGTTCAGCAGGGGACTGAAGCTTTCTTT.

Note on this clonotype: A read error may be the cause here, since a much bigger clone is one base away. No conserved phenylalanine or tryptophan is present at the end of the CDR3, so a read error is the likely explanation. V gene TRBV29-1 combines with J gene TRBJ1-1; D gene uncertain. V was trimmed by 5 bases and J by 11 bases, leaving 15 bases between them. This CDR3 spans 11 amino acids. From germline, CDR1 is SQVTM and CDR2 ANQGSEA. CDR3 protein: CSVKSFLGAFS. The CDR3, as DNA: TGCAGCGTTAAGTCGTTCCTTGGGGCTTTCTCT.

Many counts were recorded for this clonotype. The chain employs TRBV9 and TRBJ2-7; D remains ambiguous. V was clipped by 2 bases and J by 1 base, with 7 bases between them. This CDR3 is 13 amino acids long. CDR1 SGDLS and CDR2 YYNGEE come from the germline V gene. This CDR3 is CASSVDPSYEQYF. The CDR3, as DNA: TGTGCCAGCAGCGTTGACCCGTCCTACGAGCAGTACTTC.

This clonotype occurred a few times. The chain employs TRBV5-6 and TRBJ2-7; maybe TRBD2 (6 bases). V was trimmed by 2 bases and J by 7 bases, leaving 19 bases between them. Germline V CDR1 and CDR2: SGHDT, YYEEEE. The CDR3 has 15 residues. The CDR3: CASSFRGKLAGEQYF. The CDR3, as DNA: TGTGCCAGCAGCTTTCGGGGAAAACTCGCGGGGGAGCAGTACTTC.

The rearrangement uses TRBV7-9 and TRBJ2-2; D uncertain. The CDR3 spans 14 residues. From germline, CDR1 is SEHNR and CDR2 FQNEAQ (reference sequence). The V gene lost 6 bases and the J gene lost 4 bases, with 12 bases spanning the gap. The CDR3 sequence is CASRPGLSTGELFF. CDR3 nucleotide sequence: TGTGCCAGCAGACCTGGCCTCTCCACCGGGGAGCTGTTTTTT.

The genes are TRBV9 and TRBJ2-7; 7 bases fit TRBD1. Unmatched junction bases numbered 8, after V lost 4 bases and J lost 7 bases. The length of the CDR3 is 13 residues. Germline loops: CDR1 SGDLS, CDR2 YYNGEE. The CDR3 region has the DNA TGTGCCAGCAGCCGACAGGGTTCCTGGGAGCAGTACTTC. Its protein product is CASSRQGSWEQYF.

This clonotype showed up many times. The chain couples TRBV5-1 to TRBJ2-7; perhaps TRBD2 as D (6 bases). Between the trimmed V and J ends, which lost 0 bases and 2 bases, there was a span of 12 bases. Germline lookup yields CDR1 SGHRS and CDR2 YFSETQ. The CDR3 extends over 15 amino acids. CDR3 sequence reads: CASSLVLADAYEQYF. The CDR3 nucleotides are TGCGCCAGCAGCTTGGTGTTAGCGGACGCCTACGAGCAGTACTTC.

This clonotype was counted at least ten times. The chain combines TRBV6-1 with TRBJ1-5; tentatively, D is TRBD1 (6 bases). CDR3 size: 15 residues. Trimming removed 7 bases at V and 0 bases at J, with 13 bases between. The germline CDR1 and CDR2 sequences are MNHNS and SASEGT. The CDR3 loop is CASKPDRDSNQPQHF. The CDR3 coding sequence is TGTGCCAGCAAACCGGACAGAGATAGCAATCAGCCCCAGCATTTT.

This clonotype was seen a handful of times. The J gene is TRBJ2-1, the V gene TRBV6-1; D is possibly TRBD1 (5 bases). This CDR3 spans 14 amino acids. Trimming removed 5 bases from V and 6 bases from J, with 14 bases in between. From germline, CDR1 is MNHNS and CDR2 SASEGT. Here the CDR3 reads CASSTQTGSNEQFF. The CDR3, as DNA: TGTGCCAGCAGTACCCAAACAGGTTCCAATGAGCAGTTCTTC.

The table lists this clonotype with a few counts. The CDR3 region has the DNA TGTGCCAGCAGCTGGGACAGGGCCCACTATGGCTACACCTTC. This codes for CASSWDRAHYGYTF. The rearrangement uses TRBV5-5 and TRBJ1-2; 9 bases are shared with TRBD1. The junction had 3 bases not matched to a gene; V was cut back by 3 bases and J by 3 bases. CDR1 and CDR2 (germline): SGHKS, YYEKEE (reference sequence). The CDR3 runs 14 residues.

This clonotype was seen repeatedly, ten times or more. The chain has TRBV2 and TRBJ2-5, with a possible D match to TRBD1 (5 bases). V lost 6 bases and J 3 bases, leaving 11 bases between the germline ends. Germline V gene sequence: CDR1 SNHLY, CDR2 FYNNEI. The CDR3 consists of 13 residues. The CDR3 region has the DNA TGTGCCAGCAGAGGCAGGGTCGAAGAGACCCAGTACTTC. Its protein product is CASRGRVEETQYF.

This clonotype showed up many times. The chain uses TRBV7-2 and TRBJ2-1, with 8 bases identical to TRBD2. This CDR3 contains 17 residues. Germline CDR1 reads SGHTA; CDR2 reads FQGNSA. V lost 5 bases to trimming and J lost 0 bases; unmatched junction nucleotides: 9. The chain's CDR3 is CASSRGGQGNSYNEQFF. The CDR3 coding sequence is TGTGCCAGCAGCCGGGGGGGGCAGGGGAACTCCTACAATGAGCAGTTCTTC.

This clonotype turned up a few times. The rearrangement joins TRBV20-1 to TRBJ2-1; 10 bases fit TRBD2. Germline assignment: CDR1 DFQATT and CDR2 SNEGSKA (reference sequence). The CDR3 has 17 amino acids. V gave up 0 bases and J gave up 4 bases; unmatched junction bases: 9. The CDR3 region is CSARDWGLALSYNEQFF. CDR3 in DNA: TGCAGTGCTAGAGATTGGGGACTAGCGTTAAGTTACAATGAGCAGTTCTTC.

The chain combines TRBV27 with TRBJ1-1; maybe TRBD1 (5 bases). V was cut by 2 bases and J by 6 bases, with 13 bases left in between. The CDR3 totals 14 residues. Per the germline V gene, CDR1 is MNHEY and CDR2 is SMNVEV (reference sequence). CDR3 residues: CASSLDRRLAEAFF. CDR3 sequence (DNA): TGTGCCAGCAGTTTAGACAGAAGGCTTGCTGAAGCTTTCTTT.

This clonotype showed up just a few times. V and J are TRBV30 and TRBJ2-1; D is undetermined. Germline values: CDR1 GTSNPN, CDR2 SVGIG (reference sequence). Trimming stripped 4 bases from V and 4 bases from J, with 5 bases between. CDR3 length: 11 amino acids. The CDR3 nucleotides read TGTGCCTGGACATGGTACAATGAGCAGTTCTTC. This sequence encodes CAWTWYNEQFF.

This chain joins TRBV19 and TRBJ2-3; D is possibly TRBD2 (6 bases). V dropped 4 bases and J dropped 8 bases, with 16 bases sitting between them. Germline CDR1 and CDR2: LNHDA and SQIVND (reference sequence). The CDR3 spans 14 residues. The CDR3: CASSTQGLFPTQYF. In nucleotides, the CDR3 is TGTGCCAGTAGTACTCAAGGACTATTTCCTACGCAGTATTTT.

Remarks on this clonotype: This clone may be a read error of a much larger clone one base away. This sequence joins TRBV5-1 and TRBJ2-3, with D maybe TRBD1 (6 bases). Germline assignment: CDR1 SGHRS and CDR2 YFSETQ. This CDR3 has 15 amino acids. The DNA of the CDR3 is TGCGCCAGCAGCTTGGAGGGGGAAGGCGCAGATGCGCAGTATTTT. Protein: CASSLEGEGADAQYF.

This rearrangement joins TRBV12-3 or TRBV12-4 to TRBJ1-6; 10 positions agree with TRBD1. V lost 5 bases and J lost 9; bases outside the gene matches: 4. The CDR3 consists of 14 residues. CDR3 region: CASSHGDRGSPLHF. The CDR3 DNA follows: TGTGCCAGCAGTCATGGGGACAGGGGTTCACCCCTCCACTTT.

The chain combines TRBV11-2 with TRBJ2-1; tentatively, D is TRBD1 or TRBD2 (5 bases each). V lost 5 bases, J lost 7 bases, and 15 bases lay in between. CDR3 size: 14 residues. Germline assignment: CDR1 SGHAT and CDR2 FQNNGV. CDR3 sequence: CASSRFRGANEQFF. The CDR3 region has the DNA TGTGCCAGCAGCCGCTTTCGAGGGGCAAATGAGCAGTTCTTC.

This clonotype has ten or more counts. The chain has TRBV12-3 or TRBV12-4 and TRBJ1-1; 7 bases align to TRBD1. V shed 3 bases, J shed 11 bases, and the junction held 6 bases outside the gene matches. This CDR3 spans 12 amino acids. Here the CDR3 reads CASSLEAGGAFF. In nucleotides, the CDR3 is TGTGCCAGCAGTTTGGAGGCAGGGGGTGCTTTCTTT.

The genes are TRBV19 and TRBJ1-5; no definite D call. This CDR3 region has 13 residues. Between the trimmed V and J ends, which lost 4 bases and 6 bases, there was a span of 10 bases. CDR1 and CDR2 (germline): LNHDA, SQIVND (reference sequence). The CDR3: CASSNAAAQPQHF. The CDR3 DNA follows: TGTGCCAGTAGTAACGCCGCGGCTCAGCCCCAGCATTTT.

This chain uses TRBV5-1 with TRBJ2-3; no firm D call. The CDR3 length is 16 residues. In germline, CDR1 is SGHRS, CDR2 YFSETQ. Trimming took off 4 bases at V and 2 bases at J, with 17 bases between the two ends. The CDR3 DNA follows: TGCGCCAGCAGCCCCACTCTGGCTGGCCCCACAGATACGCAGTATTTT. Amino acid sequence: CASSPTLAGPTDTQYF.

The chain couples TRBV20-1 to TRBJ1-4; D might be TRBD1 (5 bases). Germline loops: CDR1 DFQATT, CDR2 SNEGSKA (reference sequence). This CDR3 comprises 14 residues. Trimming pared 3 bases from V and 4 bases from J, leaving 12 bases between. CDR3 residues: CSASQRGLNEKLFF. The CDR3 DNA reads TGCAGTGCTAGTCAGCGGGGCCTTAATGAAAAACTGTTTTTT.

The V and J genes are TRBV5-1 and TRBJ2-7; 7 nucleotides align to TRBD1. The germline CDR1 and CDR2 sequences are SGHRS and YFSETQ. The CDR3 runs to 15 residues. The junction had 13 bases not matched to a gene; V was cut back by 4 bases and J by 6 bases. The CDR3 DNA follows: TGCGCCAGCAGCGTCGGGACAGCACGGGGTCTCGAGCAGTACTTC. This gives the protein CASSVGTARGLEQYF.

A few counts support this clonotype. The chain uses TRBV5-8 and TRBJ2-3, with TRBD2 matching over 10 bases. CDR1 is SGHTS and CDR2 is YDEGEE in the germline V gene. The V segment lost 5 bases and the J segment 4 bases; nucleotides outside the gene matches: 7. The CDR3 runs 15 residues. The DNA for the CDR3 is TGTGCCAGCAGACCTAGCGGGAGATTTGCAGATACGCAGTATTTT. As protein: CASRPSGRFADTQYF. The full variable domain, completed using reference TRBV5-8 and TRBJ2-3, is EAGVTQSPTHLIKTRGQQATLRCSPISGHTSVYWYQQALGLGLQFLLWYDEGEERNRGNFPPRFSGRQFPNYSSELNVNALELEDSALYLCASRPSGRFADTQYFGPGTRLTVL.

Many counts were recorded for this clonotype. This sequence joins TRBV2 and TRBJ1-2; D is unclear. The CDR3 sequence is 16 residues long. Germline V gene lookup returns CDR1 SNHLY and CDR2 FYNNEI. The V and J ends lost 6 bases and 2 bases respectively, with 19 bases between them. The CDR3: CASSFNPGLTNYGYTF. The CDR3 DNA sequence: TGTGCCAGCAGCTTTAACCCGGGCCTAACAAACTATGGCTACACCTTC.

This chain connects TRBV24-1 to TRBJ2-7; the match to TRBD1 covers 8 bases. Trimming took 2 bases from V and 0 from J; bases not matched to a gene: 5. Germline lookup yields CDR1 KGHDR and CDR2 SFDVKD. The CDR3 covers 16 residues. The CDR3 bases are TGTGCCACCAGTGATTCCGGGACAGGTAACTCCTACGAGCAGTACTTC. Its translation: CATSDSGTGNSYEQYF.

This clonotype was seen only a few times. The V gene is TRBV5-1, the J gene TRBJ2-1; 10 positions match TRBD2. This CDR3 region has 14 residues. J lost 8 bases, V lost 2 bases, and 4 bases had no gene match. Germline CDR1 is SGHRS and CDR2 is YFSETQ. CDR3 region: CASSFLAGEDEQFF. The DNA of the CDR3 is TGCGCCAGCAGCTTCCTAGCGGGAGAGGATGAGCAGTTCTTC.